This T cell receptor (beta chain) was identified in a study of blood T cells in healthy people across ages. About the research overall: Per every two T cells, about one barcoded beta molecule was captured by template switching.

V was pared by 8 bases and J by 5 bases, with 12 bases between. The CDR3 has 12 residues. Germline CDR1 MDHEN, CDR2 SYDVKM. Next came a second PCR, run for about 7 to 12 cycles, which used a sample-barcoded 5' primer along with a J-beta primer mix. Every sample returned 3 million or more CDR3-containing paired-end reads. TCRdb re-called the 5' RACE reads through MiXCR, storing one row per CDR3 protein. The table has under 700,000 distinct CDR3 sequences, about 24% seen once. This clonotype was detected ten times or more. These records were also assigned to another study, of T cells of mothers and their children. That work adds: The study sampled a few healthy Caucasian mothers and their six children. The TCR beta CDR3 read count exceeded 9 million for each mother and was several million for each child.

The sequence came from a boy aged 5-17 years in good health. The sequencing input was blood. This chain links TRBV28 with TRBJ2-5, with D possibly being TRBD1 (5 bases). The CDR3 loop reads CASGTYRETQYF. Here the CDR3 DNA reads TGTGCCAGCGGTACCTACAGGGAGACCCAGTACTTC.